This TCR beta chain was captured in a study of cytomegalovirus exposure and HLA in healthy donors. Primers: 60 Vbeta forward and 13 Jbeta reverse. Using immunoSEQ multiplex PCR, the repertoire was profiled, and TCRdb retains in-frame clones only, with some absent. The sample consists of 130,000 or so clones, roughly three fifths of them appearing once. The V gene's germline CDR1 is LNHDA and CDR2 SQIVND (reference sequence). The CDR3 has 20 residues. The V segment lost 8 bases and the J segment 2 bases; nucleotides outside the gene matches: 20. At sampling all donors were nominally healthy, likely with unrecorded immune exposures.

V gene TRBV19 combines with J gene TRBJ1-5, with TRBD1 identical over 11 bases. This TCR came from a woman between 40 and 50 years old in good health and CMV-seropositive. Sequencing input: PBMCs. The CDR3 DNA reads TGTGCCAGTCTTGCGGGTTTAACGGGACAGGGGGATGATCGCAATCAGCCCCAGCATTTT. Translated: CASLAGLTGQGDDRNQPQHF.